This record covers a single TCR beta chain. Its antigen is still unknown. This sample is part of a study of T cell responses to AZD1222 COVID-19 vaccine. Study-level background: Both about-4-week and about-12-week second-dose recipients were combined.

General study results and limits: Among AZD1222 vaccinees, only five to seven were seropositive at baseline. There were repertoire samples only from the period after the peak T cell response. Mostly white British, mostly female donors; authors suggested clonal diversity may be underestimated.

Assay: immunoSEQ multiplex PCR; the TCRdb copy retains only in-frame clones and omits some. The repertoire holds 150,000 or so clones, with less than 95% as singletons. Sequences were derived from peripheral blood, sampled on day 0 of AZD1222 vaccination. The TCR was taken from an adult in good health.

This CDR3 reads CASSQGTGINEQFF. In DNA, the CDR3 is TGCGCCAGCAGCCAAGGCACAGGGATCAATGAGCAGTTCTTC. The V gene is TRBV4-1, the J gene TRBJ2-1; D possibly corresponds to TRBD1 (6 bases). V was clipped by 1 base and J by 6 bases, with 10 bases between them. This CDR3 is 14 amino acids long. Per the germline V gene, CDR1 is MGHRA and CDR2 is YSYEKL.